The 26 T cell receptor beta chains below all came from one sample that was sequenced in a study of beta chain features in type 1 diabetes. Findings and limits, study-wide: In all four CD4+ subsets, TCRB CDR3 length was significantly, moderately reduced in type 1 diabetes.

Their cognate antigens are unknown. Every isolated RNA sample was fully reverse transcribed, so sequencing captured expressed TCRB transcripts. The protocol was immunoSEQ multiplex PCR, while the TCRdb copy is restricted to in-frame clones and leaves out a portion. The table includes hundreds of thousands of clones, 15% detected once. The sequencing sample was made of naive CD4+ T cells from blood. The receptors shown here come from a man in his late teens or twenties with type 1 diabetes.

Here the CDR3 DNA reads TGTGCCAGCAGCGGAGTCACCGGGGAGCTGTTTTTT. Its protein product is CASSGVTGELFF. The J gene is TRBJ2-2, the V gene TRBV7-2; D is uncertain. Germline CDR1 reads SGHTA; CDR2 reads FQGNSA. V was shortened by 5 bases and J by 4 bases, with 5 bases between the two germline ends. The CDR3 loop spans 12 amino acids.

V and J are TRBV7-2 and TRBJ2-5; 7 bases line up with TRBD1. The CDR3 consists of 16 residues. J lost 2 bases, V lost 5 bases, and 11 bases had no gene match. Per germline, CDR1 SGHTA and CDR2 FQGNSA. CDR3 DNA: TGTGCCAGCAGCCCATGGGGGACAGATAATCAAGAGACCCAGTACTTC. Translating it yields CASSPWGTDNQETQYF. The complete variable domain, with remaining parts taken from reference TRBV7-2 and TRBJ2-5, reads GAGVSQSPSNKVTEKGKDVELRCDPISGHTALYWYRQSLGQGLEFLIYFQGNSAPDKSGLPSDRFSAERTGGSVSTLTIQRTQQEDSAVYLCASSPWGTDNQETQYFGPGTRLLVL.

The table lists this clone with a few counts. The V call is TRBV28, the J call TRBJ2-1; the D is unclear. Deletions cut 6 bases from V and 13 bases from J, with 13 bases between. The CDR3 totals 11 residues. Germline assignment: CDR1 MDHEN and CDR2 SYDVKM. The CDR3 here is CASSRGYGQFF. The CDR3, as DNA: TGTGCCAGCAGCCGAGGATATGGACAGTTCTTC.

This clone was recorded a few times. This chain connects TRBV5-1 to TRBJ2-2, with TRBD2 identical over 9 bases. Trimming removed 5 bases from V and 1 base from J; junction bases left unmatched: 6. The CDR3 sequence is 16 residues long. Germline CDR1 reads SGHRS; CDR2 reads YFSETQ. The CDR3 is CASSRGGAKNTGELFF. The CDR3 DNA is TGCGCCAGCAGTCGCGGGGGGGCCAAGAACACCGGGGAGCTGTTTTTT.

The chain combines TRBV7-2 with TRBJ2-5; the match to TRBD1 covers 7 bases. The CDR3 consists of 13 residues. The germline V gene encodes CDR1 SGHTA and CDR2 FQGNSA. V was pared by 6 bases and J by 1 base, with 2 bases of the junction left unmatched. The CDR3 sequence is CASRRGPQETQYF. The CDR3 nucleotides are TGTGCCAGCAGGAGGGGGCCCCAAGAGACCCAGTACTTC.

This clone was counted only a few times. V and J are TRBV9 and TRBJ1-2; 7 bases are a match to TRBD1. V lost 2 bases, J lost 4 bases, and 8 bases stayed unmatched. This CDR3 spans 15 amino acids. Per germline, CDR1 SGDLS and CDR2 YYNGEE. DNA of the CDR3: TGTGCCAGCAGCGTGTTCGACAGGGCGGGCTATGGCTACACCTTC. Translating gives CASSVFDRAGYGYTF. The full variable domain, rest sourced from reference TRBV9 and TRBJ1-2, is DSGVTQTPKHLITATGQRVTLRCSPRSGDLSVYWYQQSLDQGLQFLIQYYNGEERAKGNILERFSAQQFPDLHSELNLSSLELGDSALYFCASSVFDRAGYGYTFGSGTRLTVV.

The CDR3 nucleotides are TGTGCCAGCAGTTTATGGGCGGTTACCTCTGGGGCCAACGTCCTGACTTTC. Protein sequence: CASSLWAVTSGANVLTF. This sequence joins TRBV28 and TRBJ2-6; D ambiguous. Germline CDR1 MDHEN, CDR2 SYDVKM. CDR3 length equals 17 residues. V shed 0 bases and J shed 0 bases, with 9 bases lying between them.

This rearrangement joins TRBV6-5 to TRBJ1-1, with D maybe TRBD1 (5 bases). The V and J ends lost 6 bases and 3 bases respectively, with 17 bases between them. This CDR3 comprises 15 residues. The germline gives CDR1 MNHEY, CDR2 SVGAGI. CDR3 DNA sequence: TGTGCCAGCAGATCAAGGGGAGGGTGGTACACTGAAGCTTTCTTT. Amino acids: CASRSRGGWYTEAFF.

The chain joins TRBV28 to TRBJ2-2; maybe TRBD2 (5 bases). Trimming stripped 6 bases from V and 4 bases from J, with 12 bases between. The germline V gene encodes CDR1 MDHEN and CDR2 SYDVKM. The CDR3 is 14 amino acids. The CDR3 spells CASSWIAPTGELFF. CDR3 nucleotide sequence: TGTGCCAGCAGCTGGATAGCGCCCACCGGGGAGCTGTTTTTT.

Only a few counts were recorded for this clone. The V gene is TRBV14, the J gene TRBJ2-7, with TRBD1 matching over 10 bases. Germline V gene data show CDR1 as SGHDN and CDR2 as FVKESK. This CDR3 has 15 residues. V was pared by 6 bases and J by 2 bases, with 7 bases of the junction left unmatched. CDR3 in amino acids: CASSPLGTGAYEQYF. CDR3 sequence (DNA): TGTGCCAGCAGTCCTCTCGGGACAGGGGCCTACGAGCAGTACTTC.

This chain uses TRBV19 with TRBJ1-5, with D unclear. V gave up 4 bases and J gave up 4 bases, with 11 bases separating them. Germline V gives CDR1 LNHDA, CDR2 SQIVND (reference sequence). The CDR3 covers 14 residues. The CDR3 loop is CASSTERVNQPQHF. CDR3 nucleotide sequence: TGTGCCAGTAGTACCGAGAGGGTAAATCAGCCCCAGCATTTT.

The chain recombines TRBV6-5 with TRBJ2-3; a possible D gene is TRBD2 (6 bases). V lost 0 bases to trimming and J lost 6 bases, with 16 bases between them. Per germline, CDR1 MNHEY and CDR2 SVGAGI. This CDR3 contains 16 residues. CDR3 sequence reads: CASSYSRGGRIDTQYF. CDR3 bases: TGTGCCAGCAGTTACTCACGTGGGGGGAGGATTGATACGCAGTATTTT.

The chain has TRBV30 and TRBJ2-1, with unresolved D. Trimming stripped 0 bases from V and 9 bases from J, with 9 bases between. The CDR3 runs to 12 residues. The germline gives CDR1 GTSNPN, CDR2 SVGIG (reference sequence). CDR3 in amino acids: CAWSVLLSEQFF. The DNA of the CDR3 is TGTGCCTGGAGTGTACTTTTGAGTGAGCAGTTCTTC.

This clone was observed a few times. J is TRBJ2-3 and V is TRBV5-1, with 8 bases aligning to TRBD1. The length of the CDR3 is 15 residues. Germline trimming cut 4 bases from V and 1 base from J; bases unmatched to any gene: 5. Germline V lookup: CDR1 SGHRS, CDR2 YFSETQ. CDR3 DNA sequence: TGCGCCAGCAGCCAAAACAGGGGGGGCACAGATACGCAGTATTTT. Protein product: CASSQNRGGTDTQYF. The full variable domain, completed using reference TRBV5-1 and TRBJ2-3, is KAGVTQTPRYLIKTRGQQVTLSCSPISGHRSVSWYQQTPGQGLQFLFEYFSETQRNKGNFPGRFSGRQFSNSRSEMNVSTLELGDSALYLCASSQNRGGTDTQYFGPGTRLTVL.

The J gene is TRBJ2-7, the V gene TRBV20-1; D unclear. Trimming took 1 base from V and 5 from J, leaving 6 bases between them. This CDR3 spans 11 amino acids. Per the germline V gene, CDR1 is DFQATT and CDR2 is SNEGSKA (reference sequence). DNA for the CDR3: TGCAGTGCTAGAGCAGGCAACGAGCAGTACTTC. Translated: CSARAGNEQYF.

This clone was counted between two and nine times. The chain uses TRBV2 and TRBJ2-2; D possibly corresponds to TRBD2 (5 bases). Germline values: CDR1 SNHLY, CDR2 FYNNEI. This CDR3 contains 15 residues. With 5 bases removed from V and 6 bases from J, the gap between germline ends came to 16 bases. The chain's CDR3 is CASSPRLLDPGELFF. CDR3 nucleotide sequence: TGTGCCAGCAGTCCTCGACTACTAGATCCCGGGGAGCTGTTTTTT.

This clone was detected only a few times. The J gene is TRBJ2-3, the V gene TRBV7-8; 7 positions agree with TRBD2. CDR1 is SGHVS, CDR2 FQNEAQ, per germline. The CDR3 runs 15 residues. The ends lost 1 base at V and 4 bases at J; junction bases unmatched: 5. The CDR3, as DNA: TGTGCCAGCAGCTTAGGGGGAGGGCCGGCAGATACGCAGTATTTT. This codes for CASSLGGGPADTQYF.

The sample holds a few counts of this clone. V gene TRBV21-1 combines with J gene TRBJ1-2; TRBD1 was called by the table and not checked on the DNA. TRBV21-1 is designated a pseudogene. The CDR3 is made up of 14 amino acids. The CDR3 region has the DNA TGTGCCAGCAGCAAAGCCGGCAGGGAATATGGCTACACCTTC. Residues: CASSKAGREYGYTF.

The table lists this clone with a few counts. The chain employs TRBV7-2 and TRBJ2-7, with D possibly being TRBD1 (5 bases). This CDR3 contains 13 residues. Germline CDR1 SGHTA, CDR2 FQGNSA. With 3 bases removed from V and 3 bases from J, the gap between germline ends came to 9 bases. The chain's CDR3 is CASSLRQGYEQYF. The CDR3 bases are TGTGCCAGCAGCTTGCGTCAGGGCTACGAGCAGTACTTC.

Here the CDR3 reads CASSKVRTRPPFGEQFF. Written as DNA, the CDR3 is TGTGCCAGCAGCAAAGTAAGGACTAGGCCCCCTTTCGGGGAGCAGTTCTTC. V and J are TRBV21-1 and TRBJ2-1; TRBD2, as called in the table, went unchecked against the DNA. TRBV21-1 is a listed pseudogene. The CDR3 covers 17 residues.

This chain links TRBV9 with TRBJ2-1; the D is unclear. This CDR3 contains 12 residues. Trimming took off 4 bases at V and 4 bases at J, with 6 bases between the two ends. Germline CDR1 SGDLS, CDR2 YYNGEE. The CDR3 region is CASSSTYNEQFF. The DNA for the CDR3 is TGTGCCAGCAGCTCCACTTACAATGAGCAGTTCTTC.

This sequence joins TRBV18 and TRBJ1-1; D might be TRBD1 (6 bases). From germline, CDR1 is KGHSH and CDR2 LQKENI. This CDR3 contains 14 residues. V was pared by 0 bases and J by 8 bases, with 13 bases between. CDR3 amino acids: CASSPPTRTAEAFF. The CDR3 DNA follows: TGTGCCAGCTCACCACCCACTCGGACAGCCGAAGCTTTCTTT.

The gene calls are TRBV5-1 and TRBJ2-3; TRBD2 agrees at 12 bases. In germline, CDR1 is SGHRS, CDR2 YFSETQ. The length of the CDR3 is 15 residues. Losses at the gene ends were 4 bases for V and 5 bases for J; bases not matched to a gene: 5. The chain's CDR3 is CASSPGTSGRDTQYF. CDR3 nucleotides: TGCGCCAGCAGCCCCGGGACTAGCGGGCGAGATACGCAGTATTTT.

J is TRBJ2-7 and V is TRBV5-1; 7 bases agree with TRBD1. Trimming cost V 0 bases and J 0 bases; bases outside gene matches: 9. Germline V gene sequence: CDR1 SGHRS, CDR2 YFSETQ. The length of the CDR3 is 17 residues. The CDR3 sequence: CASSLDRGLPFSYEQYF. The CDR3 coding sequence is TGCGCCAGCAGCTTGGACAGGGGCCTCCCCTTCTCCTACGAGCAGTACTTC.

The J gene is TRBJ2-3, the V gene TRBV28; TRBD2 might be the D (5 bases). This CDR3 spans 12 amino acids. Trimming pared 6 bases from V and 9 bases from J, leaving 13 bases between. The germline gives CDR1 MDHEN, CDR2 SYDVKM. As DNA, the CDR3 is TGTGCCAGCAGACCGACTACTCCCACGCAGTATTTT. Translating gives CASRPTTPTQYF.

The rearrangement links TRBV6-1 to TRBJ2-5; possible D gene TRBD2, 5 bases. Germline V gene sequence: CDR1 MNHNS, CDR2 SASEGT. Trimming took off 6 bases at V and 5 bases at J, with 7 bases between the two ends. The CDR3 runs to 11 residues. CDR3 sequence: CASSPGETQYF. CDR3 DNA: TGTGCCAGCAGCCCGGGGGAGACCCAGTACTTC.